A single sample is the source of the 29 T cell receptor beta chains below, sequenced in a study of T cell repertoires in cytomegalovirus infection. TCRdb recomputed calls from the reads with MiXCR, one row per CDR3 protein. The repertoire holds fewer than 200,000 distinct CDR3 sequences, with roughly 22% as singletons. For these receptors, no antigen is known. Specimen: CD8+ T cells from cultured PBMCs, collected from culture after CMV antigen stimulation. These TCRs come from a human donor in good health (CMV status not recorded). Some clones in this sample may be carry-over from other donors' samples.

The table lists this clonotype with a few counts. An end of the junction differs from the germline gene, which may be a read error. The chain employs TRBV6-1 and TRBJ1-4; 9 positions match TRBD1. The CDR3 length is 19 residues. CDR1 is MNHNS, CDR2 SASEGT, per germline. CDR3 sequence (DNA): TGTGCCAGCAGTAAAGCCGGGACAGGGCTCCCTCGACGGCATGAAAAACTGTTTTTT. Protein product: CASSKAGTGLPRRHEKLFF.

The chain uses TRBV4-3 and TRBJ2-7, with D hard to call. Deletions cut 0 bases from V and 3 bases from J, with 12 bases between. There are 15 residues in the CDR3. Germline V gives CDR1 LGHNA, CDR2 YSLEER. The DNA for the CDR3 is TGCGCCAGCAGCCAAGACTGGGCAGGTGACTACGAGCAGTACTTC. Residues: CASSQDWAGDYEQYF.

In this sample, this clonotype turned up a few times. This chain links TRBV29-1 with TRBJ1-2, with unresolved D. Germline-derived CDR1 and CDR2 are SQVTM and ANQGSEA. V lost 6 bases, J lost 8 bases, and 13 bases lay in between. The CDR3 totals 11 residues. CDR3 sequence (DNA): TGCAGCGTCCCGGGATCCCCAGGCTACACCTTC. This sequence encodes CSVPGSPGYTF. Filled out from reference TRBV29-1 and TRBJ1-2, the complete variable domain reads SAVISQKPSRDICQRGTSLTIQCQVDSQVTMMFWYRQQPGQSLTLIATANQGSEATYESGFVIDKFPISRPNLTFSTLTVSNMSPEDSSIYLCSVPGSPGYTFGSGTRLTVV.

The chain is built from TRBV9 and TRBJ2-5; D is uncertain. Germline-derived CDR1 and CDR2 are SGDLS and YYNGEE. Trimming took off 2 bases at V and 2 bases at J, with 13 bases between the two ends. This CDR3 has 15 residues. The CDR3 protein is CASSVSGLQQETQYF. CDR3 sequence (DNA): TGTGCCAGCAGCGTTTCAGGCCTTCAACAAGAGACCCAGTACTTC.

This clonotype has a handful of counts. The CDR3 region is CASTPWGRDNTEAFF. The CDR3 DNA sequence: TGTGCCAGCACTCCCTGGGGCAGGGATAACACTGAAGCTTTCTTT. This chain links TRBV12-3 or TRBV12-4 with TRBJ1-1; D perhaps matches TRBD1 (5 bases). The CDR3 has 15 residues. V gave up 7 bases and J gave up 2 bases, with 17 bases separating them.

The sample holds a few counts of this clonotype. This chain links TRBV5-5 with TRBJ2-3; D may match TRBD1 or TRBD2 (6 bases each). The CDR3 has 15 amino acids. Germline loops: CDR1 SGHKS, CDR2 YYEKEE (reference sequence). Trimming cost V 2 bases and J 4 bases, with 14 bases left between them. CDR3 nucleotide sequence: TGTGCCAGCAGCTTAGAAAGGGGGGCCGCAGATACGCAGTATTTT. It codes for CASSLERGAADTQYF.

The chain joins TRBV7-2 to TRBJ2-5, with 7 nucleotides matching TRBD1. Germline V lookup: CDR1 SGHTA, CDR2 FQGNSA. CDR3 size: 16 residues. With V trimmed by 0 bases and J by 5 bases, 9 bases remained unmatched. The DNA for the CDR3 is TGTGCCAGCAGCTTAGCGGGCAGGGGGATCAAGGAGACCCAGTACTTC. Its translation: CASSLAGRGIKETQYF.

This clonotype has just a few counts. J is TRBJ2-7 and V is TRBV7-6; the match to TRBD1 covers 7 bases. CDR1 is SGHVS, CDR2 FNYEAQ, per germline. The CDR3 extends over 14 amino acids. V lost 5 bases, J lost 0 bases, and 4 bases stayed unmatched. The CDR3 coding sequence is TGTGCCAGCAGCGCCCGACAGGGCTCCTACGAGCAGTACTTC. The encoded protein is CASSARQGSYEQYF.

The J gene is TRBJ2-2, the V gene TRBV4-3, with 11 nucleotides matching TRBD2. V shed 4 bases, J shed 9 bases, and the junction held 10 bases outside the gene matches. The CDR3 covers 16 residues. Germline V lookup: CDR1 LGHNA, CDR2 YSLEER. CDR3 DNA: TGCGCCAGCAGCCCAGGGCAACTAGCGGGGGTCCGGGAGCTGTTTTTT. Its translation: CASSPGQLAGVRELFF.

V is TRBV27 and J is TRBJ2-1, with 7 bases matching TRBD2. The junction had 9 bases not matched to a gene; V was cut back by 5 bases and J by 2 bases. Germline V lookup: CDR1 MNHEY, CDR2 SMNVEV (reference sequence). The CDR3 consists of 16 residues. CDR3 sequence: CASSLYTGTTYNEQFF. In DNA, the CDR3 is TGTGCCAGCAGTCTATATACCGGGACTACCTACAATGAGCAGTTCTTC.

This clonotype has only a few counts. The chain is built from TRBV9 and TRBJ1-2, with 9 nucleotides matching TRBD1. Germline assignment: CDR1 SGDLS and CDR2 YYNGEE. J gave up 7 bases and V 3 bases, and 7 bases lay outside the gene matches. The CDR3 has 14 amino acids. This CDR3 reads CASSASDRGGGYTF. The CDR3 DNA reads TGTGCCAGCAGCGCATCGGACAGGGGAGGTGGCTACACCTTC. Variable domain in full (rest from reference TRBV9 and TRBJ1-2): DSGVTQTPKHLITATGQRVTLRCSPRSGDLSVYWYQQSLDQGLQFLIQYYNGEERAKGNILERFSAQQFPDLHSELNLSSLELGDSALYFCASSASDRGGGYTFGSGTRLTVV.

The CDR3 sequence: CASSPLSGELFF. CDR3 nucleotide sequence: TGTGCCAGCAGCCCCCTATCCGGGGAGCTGTTTTTT. V is TRBV9 and J is TRBJ2-2; no clear D. CDR3 size: 12 residues. Germline lookup yields CDR1 SGDLS and CDR2 YYNGEE. V was pared by 4 bases and J by 6 bases, with 7 bases between.

The V and J genes are TRBV6-1 and TRBJ2-1; 7 bases fit TRBD2. Germline CDR1 MNHNS, CDR2 SASEGT. This CDR3 is built from 14 residues. The junction had 6 bases not matched to a gene; V was cut back by 2 bases and J by 8 bases. CDR3 residues: CASSERTRPDEQFF. DNA for the CDR3: TGTGCCAGCAGTGAACGGACTAGGCCGGATGAGCAGTTCTTC.

This chain connects TRBV4-1 to TRBJ2-2, with a weak D call TRBD2 (6 bases). The ends were cut back, 4 bases at V and 4 bases at J, with 16 bases in the middle. There are 16 residues in the CDR3. The V gene's germline CDR1 is MGHRA and CDR2 YSYEKL. The CDR3 coding sequence is TGCGCCAGCAGCCCGGGGGAGAGGGTTGGCACCGGGGAGCTGTTTTTT. It translates to CASSPGERVGTGELFF.

V is TRBV28 and J is TRBJ1-1, with no clear D. Trimming pared 5 bases from V and 8 bases from J, leaving 12 bases between. This CDR3 contains 12 residues. Germline assignment: CDR1 MDHEN and CDR2 SYDVKM. The CDR3 is CASSPLDEEAFF. The CDR3 DNA is TGTGCCAGCAGTCCCTTGGACGAAGAAGCTTTCTTT.

In its sample, this clonotype was seen a few times. J is TRBJ2-1 and V is TRBV4-2; 7 bases fit TRBD2. Germline assignment: CDR1 LGHNA and CDR2 YNFKEQ. The CDR3 sequence is 15 residues long. V shed 7 bases, J shed 6 bases, and the junction held 12 bases outside the gene matches. CDR3 coding DNA: TGTGCCAGCACCCGTCTAGGTACGGGGGGCAATGAGCAGTTCTTC. The encoded protein is CASTRLGTGGNEQFF.

CDR3 nucleotide sequence: TGTGCCAGCAGCTCCTGGGGGACAGGGGGAGAGGACACCATATATTTT. Translated: CASSSWGTGGEDTIYF. The gene calls are TRBV11-2 and TRBJ1-3; 11 bases map to TRBD1. Trimming took 4 bases from V and 8 from J; bases not matched to a gene: 10. The CDR3 runs to 16 residues. Per germline, CDR1 SGHAT and CDR2 FQNNGV.

This chain links TRBV12-3 or TRBV12-4 with TRBJ1-5; no clear D. V dropped 9 bases and J dropped 7 bases, with 19 bases sitting between them. The CDR3 has 14 amino acids. The CDR3 DNA follows: TGTGCCAGTCGCCGGGGTGTGGGAAAGCAGCCCCAGCATTTT. Protein sequence: CASRRGVGKQPQHF.

The chain carries TRBV9 and TRBJ1-3, with 9 positions matching TRBD1. The CDR3 extends over 16 amino acids. J was trimmed by 3 bases and V by 4 bases; bases with no gene match: 8. The germline CDR1 and CDR2 sequences are SGDLS and YYNGEE. The CDR3 loop reads CASSPLQGALGNTIYF. The CDR3 bases are TGTGCCAGCAGCCCCTTACAGGGGGCGCTTGGAAACACCATATATTTT.

The chain has TRBV6-2 or TRBV6-3 and TRBJ2-2, with D perhaps TRBD2 (5 bases). Trimming cost V 5 bases and J 3 bases, with 16 bases left between them. CDR1 is MNHEY and CDR2 is SVGEGT in the germline V gene. The length of the CDR3 is 16 residues. The CDR3 bases are TGTGCCAGCAGTCGACTAACCTCCACGTACACCGGGGAGCTGTTTTTT. As protein: CASSRLTSTYTGELFF.

V usage is TRBV6-5 and J usage is TRBJ2-5; perhaps TRBD2 as D (7 bases). The CDR3 has 16 amino acids. The germline CDR1 and CDR2 sequences are MNHEY and SVGAGI. V lost 2 bases to trimming and J lost 5 bases, with 18 bases between them. This chain's CDR3 is CASSYPHAGGGETQYF. In nucleotides, the CDR3 is TGTGCCAGCAGTTACCCGCACGCAGGCGGGGGCGAGACCCAGTACTTC.

The chain carries TRBV7-2 and TRBJ2-1; D not certain. Germline-derived CDR1 and CDR2 are SGHTA and FQGNSA. The CDR3 consists of 15 residues. V gave up 5 bases and J gave up 4 bases, with 15 bases separating them. The CDR3, as DNA: TGTGCCAGCAGCGAAGGGTTAAGTGGATACAATGAGCAGTTCTTC. As protein: CASSEGLSGYNEQFF.

The rearrangement links TRBV7-2 to TRBJ2-1, with 11 bases lining up with TRBD1. V trimming: 5 bases; J trimming: 2 bases; junction bases outside the gene matches: 8. The CDR3 spans 17 residues. Germline V CDR1 and CDR2: SGHTA, FQGNSA. CDR3 in amino acids: CASSPSGQGVTYNEQFF. DNA for the CDR3: TGTGCCAGCAGCCCGTCGGGACAGGGGGTTACCTACAATGAGCAGTTCTTC.

This clonotype was recorded a few times. J is TRBJ1-6 and V is TRBV15, with a tentative D call TRBD1 (6 bases). The CDR3 loop spans 15 amino acids. Germline V gives CDR1 LNHNV, CDR2 YYDKDF (reference sequence). Trimming shortened V by 0 bases and J by 6 bases, and 9 bases separated the two germline ends. CDR3 protein: CATSRDRDTNSPLHF. For the CDR3, the DNA is TGTGCCACCAGCAGAGATCGGGACACTAATTCACCCCTCCACTTT.

This clonotype has only a few counts. This chain links TRBV7-9 with TRBJ1-6, with a tentative D call TRBD1 (5 bases). The CDR3 spans 16 residues. Germline V lookup: CDR1 SEHNR, CDR2 FQNEAQ (reference sequence). Trimming removed 4 bases at V and 10 bases at J, with 20 bases between. CDR3 loop: CASSSTDRDSRSPLHF. The DNA for the CDR3 is TGTGCCAGCAGCTCGACTGACCGGGACTCGCGATCACCCCTCCACTTT.

The V gene is TRBV7-8, the J gene TRBJ1-5; D is perhaps TRBD1 (6 bases). The germline V and J ends were trimmed by 3 bases and 4 bases, with 19 bases remaining between them. The germline V gene encodes CDR1 SGHVS and CDR2 FQNEAQ. The CDR3 sequence is 17 residues long. The CDR3 reads CASSFKAGEGWNQPQHF. The CDR3 coding sequence is TGTGCCAGCAGCTTTAAGGCAGGGGAAGGTTGGAATCAGCCCCAGCATTTT.

This clonotype has just a few counts. V usage is TRBV28 and J usage is TRBJ1-1; 7 bases are shared with TRBD1. Germline V gene data show CDR1 as MDHEN and CDR2 as SYDVKM. Trimming took 5 bases from V and 5 from J; bases not matched to a gene: 5. This CDR3 spans 13 amino acids. The DNA for the CDR3 is TGTGCCAGCAGTCCAGGGGGGAAAACTGAAGCTTTCTTT. It codes for CASSPGGKTEAFF.

This clonotype showed up just a few times. This chain joins TRBV20-1 and TRBJ1-6; the match to TRBD1 covers 7 bases. Germline-derived CDR1 and CDR2 are DFQATT and SNEGSKA (reference sequence). This CDR3 region has 17 residues. V lost 0 bases to trimming and J lost 0 bases; unmatched junction nucleotides: 5. CDR3 coding DNA: TGCAGTGCTAGAGACCGGGACAGTAGCTCCTATAATTCACCCCTCCACTTT. It encodes CSARDRDSSSYNSPLHF.

The CDR3 nucleotides read TGTGCCATCAGTGATCGGGGCGGGTCACCCCTCCACTTT. Amino acids: CAISDRGGSPLHF. V and J are TRBV10-3 and TRBJ1-6; tentative D call: TRBD1 (5 bases). Trimming pared 3 bases from V and 10 bases from J, leaving 10 bases between. The CDR3 is 13 residues long. The V gene's germline CDR1 is ENHRY and CDR2 SYGVKD.